This T cell receptor beta chain originates from a study of cytomegalovirus exposure and HLA in healthy donors. The PCR was carried out with 60 Vbeta primers and 13 Jbeta primers. Data came from immunoSEQ multiplex PCR; TCRdb stores just in-frame clones and leaves some out. The table shows about 120,000 clones, with about 76% occurring only once. Points on this clone: The antigen remains undetermined.

Study observations and caveats: An assumption of roughly uniform sequencing depth across donors underlay the presence/absence analyses. Listed as cytomegalovirus-associated were approximately 160 TCR beta chains.

The clonotype originates from a woman in her thirties or forties in good health and CMV-seronegative. The sequenced sample was PBMCs.

The CDR3 here is CASSIAAGGRAQETQYF. CDR3 in DNA: TGTGCCAGTAGTATTGCGGCGGGCGGGAGAGCCCAAGAGACCCAGTACTTC. This chain joins TRBV19 and TRBJ2-5, with 7 nucleotides matching TRBD2. The trim removed 3 bases at V and 1 base at J, leaving 11 bases unmatched. This CDR3 contains 17 residues. CDR1 and CDR2 from the germline V gene are LNHDA and SQIVND (reference sequence).